This TCR beta chain was identified in a study of technical replicates of blood from four donors. Sequenced by immunoSEQ multiplex PCR; TCRdb stores in-frame clones only, minus some. Of tens of thousands of clones listed, around 90% are singletons. V lost 4 bases, J lost 3 bases, and 4 bases lay in between. CDR3 length equals 12 residues. CDR1 and CDR2 (germline): MNHNY, SVGAGI (reference sequence). This chain links TRBV6-6 with TRBJ1-5; no reliable D call. This sequence originates from a human donor in good health. The sequencing input was T cells isolated from PBMCs. The CDR3 DNA follows: TGTGCCAGCAGTTTCCACAATCAGCCCCAGCATTTT. Translating gives CASSFHNQPQHF.